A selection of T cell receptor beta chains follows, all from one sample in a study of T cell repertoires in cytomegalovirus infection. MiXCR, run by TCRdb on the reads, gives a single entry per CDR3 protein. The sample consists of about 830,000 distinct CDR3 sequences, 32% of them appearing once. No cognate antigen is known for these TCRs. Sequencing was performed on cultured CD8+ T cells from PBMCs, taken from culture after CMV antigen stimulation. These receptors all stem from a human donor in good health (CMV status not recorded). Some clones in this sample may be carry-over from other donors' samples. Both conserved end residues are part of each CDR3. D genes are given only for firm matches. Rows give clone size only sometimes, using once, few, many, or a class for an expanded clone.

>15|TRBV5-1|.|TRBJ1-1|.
TGCGCCAACACACCGTCGGGAATCCTTGGCACTGAAGCTTTCTTT
CANTPSGILGTEAFF
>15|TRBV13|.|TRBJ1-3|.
TGTGCCAGCAGCCCCCTCGGGACTGCTGGAAACACCATATATTTT
CASSPLGTAGNTIYF
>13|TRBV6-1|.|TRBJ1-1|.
TGTGCCAGCAGAACGCCGGGGAACACTGAAGCTTTCTTT
CASRTPGNTEAFF
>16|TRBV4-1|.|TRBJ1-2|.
TGCGCCAGCAGCCAAGGAGGCGGATGGGACACCTATGGCTACACCTTC
CASSQGGGWDTYGYTF
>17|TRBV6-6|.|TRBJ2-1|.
TGTGCCAGCAGTTACTCGACAGGTCCCTCCCGATACAATGAGCAGTTCTTC
CASSYSTGPSRYNEQFF
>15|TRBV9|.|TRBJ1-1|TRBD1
TGTGCCAGCAGCGTAGGAAGGACAGGGTTCACTGAAGCTTTCTTT
CASSVGRTGFTEAFF
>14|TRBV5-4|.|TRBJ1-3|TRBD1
TGTGCCAGCAGCGACAGGGCCTCTGGAAACACCATATATTTT
CASSDRASGNTIYF
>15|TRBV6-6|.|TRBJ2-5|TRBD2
TGTGCCAGCAGTTACTCAGCGGGGGGGGAAGAGACCCAGTACTTC
CASSYSAGGEETQYF
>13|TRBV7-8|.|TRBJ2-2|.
TGTGCCAGCACCCCCGTCGGGACCTGGGTGCTGTTTTTT
CASTPVGTWVLFF
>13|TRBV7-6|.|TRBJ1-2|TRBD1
TGTGCCAGCAGCGTGGGACAGTTTCGTGGCTACACCTTC
CASSVGQFRGYTF
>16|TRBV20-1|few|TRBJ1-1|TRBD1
TGCAGTGCTAGACCAACGACAGGGGACATGAACACTGAAGCTTTCTTT
CSARPTTGDMNTEAFF
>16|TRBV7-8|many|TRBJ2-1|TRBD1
TGTGCCAGCAGCCCACGGACAGGGGTCCCCTACAATGAGCAGTTCTTC
CASSPRTGVPYNEQFF
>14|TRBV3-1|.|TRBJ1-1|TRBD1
TGTGCCAGCAGCCAAGGGACAGGGACCACTGAAGCTTTCTTT
CASSQGTGTTEAFF